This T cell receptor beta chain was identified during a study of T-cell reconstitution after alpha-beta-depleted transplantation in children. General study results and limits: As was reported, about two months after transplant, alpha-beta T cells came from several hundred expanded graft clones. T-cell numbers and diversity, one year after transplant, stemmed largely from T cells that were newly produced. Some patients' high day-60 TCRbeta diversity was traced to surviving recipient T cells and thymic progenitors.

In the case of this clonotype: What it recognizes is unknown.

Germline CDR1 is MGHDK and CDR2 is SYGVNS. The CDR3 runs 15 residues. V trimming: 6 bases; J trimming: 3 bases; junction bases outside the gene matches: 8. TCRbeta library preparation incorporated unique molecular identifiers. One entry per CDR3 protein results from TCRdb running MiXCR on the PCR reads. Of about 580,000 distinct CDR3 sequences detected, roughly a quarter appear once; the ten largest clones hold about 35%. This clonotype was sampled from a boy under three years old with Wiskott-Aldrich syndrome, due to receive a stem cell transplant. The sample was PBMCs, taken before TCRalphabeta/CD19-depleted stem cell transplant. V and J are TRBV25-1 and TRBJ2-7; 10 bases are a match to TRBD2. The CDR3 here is CASRESGRGLYEQYF. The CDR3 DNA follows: TGTGCCAGCAGGGAGAGCGGGAGGGGGCTCTACGAGCAGTACTTC.